These 8 T cell receptor beta chains originate from one sample sequenced in a study of T cells after yellow fever vaccination. Each CDR3 protein is one row after TCRdb ran MiXCR on the 5' RACE reads. The profile shows 200,000 to 300,000 distinct CDR3 sequences, 6.5% to 7.5% of them singletons. The input for sequencing was CD4+ T cells sorted from PBMCs, taken on the day of the yellow fever booster vaccination. The receptors were gathered from a man aged 30 to 39 who received the YFV17D yellow fever vaccine.

This clonotype was detected only a few times. This chain links TRBV12-3 or TRBV12-4 with TRBJ2-1; 8 nucleotides match TRBD1. CDR3 length: 13 amino acids. Trimming cost V 7 bases and J 12 bases; bases outside gene matches: 11. The CDR3 here is CASTDRQGTPQFF. CDR3 DNA sequence: TGTGCCAGCACTGACAGACAGGGGACCCCGCAGTTCTTC.

This chain connects TRBV7-9 to TRBJ1-6; D call uncertain. The ends were cut back, 1 base at V and 7 bases at J, with 11 bases in the middle. The CDR3 runs to 15 residues. The germline V gene encodes CDR1 SEHNR and CDR2 FQNEAQ (reference sequence). The CDR3: CASSLVSGFNSPLHF. DNA for the CDR3: TGTGCCAGCAGCTTAGTGTCGGGGTTCAATTCACCCCTCCACTTT. The full variable domain, rest sourced from reference TRBV7-9 and TRBJ1-6, is DTGVSQNPRHKITKRGQNVTFRCDPISEHNRLYWYRQTLGQGPEFLTYFQNEAQLEKSRLLSDRFSAERPKGSFSTLEIQRTEQGDSAMYLCASSLVSGFNSPLHFGNGTRLTVT.

This clonotype was counted only a few times. The V gene is TRBV3-1, the J gene TRBJ2-1; D may be TRBD1 (5 bases). The CDR3 loop spans 16 amino acids. Per the germline V gene, CDR1 is LGHDT and CDR2 is YNNKEL (reference sequence). The V end was cut by 4 bases, the J end by 3 bases, with 16 bases between. CDR3 amino acids: CASSRNGAIFYNEQFF. The CDR3 nucleotides are TGTGCCAGCAGCCGAAATGGGGCTATCTTCTACAATGAGCAGTTCTTC.

This clonotype was seen many times. The chain couples TRBV18 to TRBJ2-1; D might be TRBD1 (6 bases). This CDR3 spans 13 amino acids. The germline V gene encodes CDR1 KGHSH and CDR2 LQKENI. The V gene lost 3 bases and the J gene lost 4 bases, with 7 bases spanning the gap. The CDR3 protein is CASSPGAYNEQFF. CDR3 DNA sequence: TGTGCCAGCTCACCGGGGGCTTACAATGAGCAGTTCTTC.

The genes are TRBV7-2 and TRBJ1-6; D might be TRBD1 (5 bases). Trimming left V 5 bases short and J 5 bases short, with 13 bases between. CDR3 length equals 15 residues. The germline gives CDR1 SGHTA, CDR2 FQGNSA. The CDR3 nucleotides are TGTGCCAGCAGCACTCGGACACGGGATAATTCACCCCTCCACTTT. Protein product: CASSTRTRDNSPLHF.

In this sample, this clonotype turned up a few times. V and J are TRBV25-1 and TRBJ2-5; possible D gene TRBD1, 8 bases. V was pared by 8 bases and J by 3 bases, with 16 bases between. Germline CDR1 is MGHDK and CDR2 is SYGVNS. The CDR3 is 14 residues long. DNA of the CDR3: TGTGCCAGCTCCGGACAGGGAGGGGAAGAGACCCAGTACTTC. Protein product: CASSGQGGEETQYF.

This clonotype was detected many times. J is TRBJ1-4 and V is TRBV6-5; D is possibly TRBD1 (5 bases). The CDR3 length is 15 residues. Germline assignment: CDR1 MNHEY and CDR2 SVGAGI. Trimming shortened V by 0 bases and J by 4 bases, and 9 bases separated the two germline ends. The CDR3 DNA reads as TGTGCCAGCAGTTACTCGTGGGGCTATAATGAAAAACTGTTTTTT. Its translation is CASSYSWGYNEKLFF.

The rearrangement links TRBV29-1 to TRBJ2-5; D perhaps matches TRBD2 (6 bases). CDR3 length equals 11 residues. With 4 bases removed from V and 4 bases from J, the gap between germline ends came to 7 bases. Germline V gene data show CDR1 as SQVTM and CDR2 as ANQGSEA. Here the CDR3 DNA reads TGCAGCGTTGTCGGGGGAGAGACCCAGTACTTC. Translating it yields CSVVGGETQYF.